Listed here are 22 T cell receptor beta chains from one sample, sequenced in a study of blood T cells in healthy people across ages (dated by TCRdb to the mid-2010s). Preparation of the library involved 5' RACE. Instrument on record: Illumina HiSeq 2500. A second PCR of about 6 to 12 cycles was run with a J-beta primer mix and a sample-barcoded 5' primer. TCRdb passed the public sequencing reads through fastp at Q25 and MiXCR, retaining productive beta sequences. Merged by CDR3 protein, the rows form single entries marked with the most common genes and DNA. For this sample there are some 760,000 distinct CDR3 sequences; 20% to 25% appear just once. The leading ten clones occupy 9.4% of the sample. The same sample was also studied in work on T cells of mothers and their children.

Sequencing was done on a sample of blood. Receptors originate from a boy younger than 18 in good health.

A few counts support this clonotype. The chain is built from TRBV2 and TRBJ2-5; 8 bases line up with TRBD2. The J call may be faulty, since TRBJ2-7 better matches the DNA end. Germline CDR1 is SNHLY and CDR2 is FYNNEI. The CDR3 extends over 13 amino acids. The CDR3 DNA reads as TGTGCCAGCAGGGTTAGCGGGATCTACGAGCAGTACTTC. Translated, it gives CASRVSGIYEQYF.

This clonotype has more than one count but fewer than ten. The V and J genes are TRBV6-1 and TRBJ2-3; D is undetermined. V lost 2 bases and J lost 8, with 17 bases in between. Looked up from germline, CDR1 is MNHNS and CDR2 is SASEGT. The CDR3 is made up of 15 amino acids. The CDR3 spells CASSEPVGEASTQYF. The CDR3 DNA sequence: TGTGCCAGCAGTGAACCGGTTGGAGAGGCGAGTACGCAGTATTTT.

Ten or more counts support this clonotype. V gene TRBV28 combines with J gene TRBJ2-5; 8 bases match TRBD2. Unmatched junction bases numbered 13, after V lost 8 bases and J lost 5 bases. CDR1 is MDHEN, CDR2 SYDVKM, per germline. The CDR3 has 15 amino acids. As DNA, the CDR3 is TGTGCCAGCGTACCCCAAGCGGGAGAGGTGGAGACCCAGTACTTC. This sequence encodes CASVPQAGEVETQYF.

The chain couples TRBV11-2 to TRBJ1-1; 8 bases are a match to TRBD1. CDR3 size: 17 residues. The germline gives CDR1 SGHAT, CDR2 FQNNGV. The V segment lost 5 bases and the J segment 1 base; nucleotides outside the gene matches: 12. CDR3 nucleotides: TGTGCCAGCAGCCCCTTGGGACAGGCGCTGAGGAACACTGAAGCTTTCTTT. The encoded protein is CASSPLGQALRNTEAFF.

This clonotype appeared a few times. The chain joins TRBV29-1 to TRBJ2-5, with 9 bases fitting TRBD1. Unmatched junction bases numbered 17, after V lost 4 bases and J lost 5 bases. Germline-derived CDR1 and CDR2 are SQVTM and ANQGSEA. The CDR3 consists of 17 residues. The CDR3 DNA reads as TGCAGCGTTGTAGGCCTCATCGGACAGGGGAGGTTGGAGACCCAGTACTTC. It specifies CSVVGLIGQGRLETQYF.

The table lists this clonotype with a few counts. The CDR3 DNA reads as TGCGCCAGCAGCTTGGTGGAGGGACCCTACGAGCAGTACTTC. It is translated as CASSLVEGPYEQYF. V and J are TRBV5-1 and TRBJ2-1, with a tentative D call TRBD2 (6 bases). The DNA end is more similar to TRBJ2-7, so the J call may be wrong. The CDR3 covers 14 residues. Germline V gene lookup returns CDR1 SGHRS and CDR2 YFSETQ.

The chain couples TRBV4-1 to TRBJ2-3; 11 nucleotides line up with TRBD2. The trim removed 2 bases at V and 4 bases at J, leaving 8 bases unmatched. CDR3 length: 17 amino acids. CDR1 is MGHRA, CDR2 YSYEKL, per germline. The CDR3: CASSQPTSGRGADTQYF. The DNA of the CDR3 is TGCGCCAGCAGCCAACCTACTAGCGGGAGAGGGGCAGATACGCAGTATTTT.

The chain uses TRBV20-1 and TRBJ2-1; the D gene is possibly TRBD2 (6 bases). CDR3 length: 14 amino acids. Deletions cut 4 bases from V and 6 bases from J, with 16 bases between. Germline V gene lookup returns CDR1 DFQATT and CDR2 SNEGSKA (reference sequence). The CDR3: CSAILAIHGNEQFF. CDR3 coding DNA: TGCAGTGCTATTCTAGCGATACATGGCAATGAGCAGTTCTTC.

The chain has TRBV18 and TRBJ2-3; 9 bases map to TRBD2. The CDR3 has 17 amino acids. V gave up 2 bases and J gave up 3 bases; unmatched junction bases: 9. Germline assignment: CDR1 KGHSH and CDR2 LQKENI. The CDR3 coding sequence is TGTGCCAGCTCACCAGAAATAGCGGGAGACGTTACAGATACGCAGTATTTT. Translating gives CASSPEIAGDVTDTQYF.

This clonotype was seen only a few times. The J gene is TRBJ1-2, the V gene TRBV3-1; D is perhaps TRBD1 (6 bases). V was pared by 3 bases and J by 7 bases, with 12 bases between. This CDR3 region has 13 residues. Germline loops: CDR1 LGHDT, CDR2 YNNKEL (reference sequence). CDR3 bases: TGTGCCAGCAGCCAGGGGGCCCTGAGTGGCTACACCTTC. Amino acids: CASSQGALSGYTF.

This chain links TRBV5-1 with TRBJ1-6, with 7 positions matching TRBD1. Per germline, CDR1 SGHRS and CDR2 YFSETQ. This CDR3 spans 14 amino acids. V lost 4 bases and J lost 7; bases outside the gene matches: 5. The CDR3 DNA is TGCGCCAGCAGCACGGGACAGCTAAATTCACCCCTCCACTTT. The encoded protein is CASSTGQLNSPLHF.

The CDR3 region has the DNA TGCAGCGTTGAGGGGCCAGGGATACACGAGCAGTACTTC. The encoded protein is CSVEGPGIHEQYF. This chain uses TRBV29-1 with TRBJ2-5, with D possibly being TRBD1 (5 bases). The DNA end is more similar to TRBJ2-7, so the J call may be wrong. Germline CDR1 and CDR2: SQVTM and ANQGSEA. The CDR3 has 13 amino acids.

This clonotype has a single count. This chain joins TRBV20-1 and TRBJ2-2; weak D call: TRBD2 (5 bases). The germline V and J ends were trimmed by 2 bases and 1 base, with 11 bases remaining between them. CDR1 DFQATT and CDR2 SNEGSKA come from the germline V gene (reference sequence). The CDR3 sequence is 15 residues long. Written as DNA, the CDR3 is TGCAGTGCTAGACGCATGGGAGAGAACACCGGGGAGCTGTTTTTT. Protein product: CSARRMGENTGELFF.

This clonotype was seen a handful of times. V and J are TRBV5-5 and TRBJ1-2; TRBD1 aligns across 7 bases. From germline, CDR1 is SGHKS and CDR2 YYEKEE (reference sequence). This CDR3 spans 14 amino acids. The V and J ends lost 3 bases and 6 bases, in that order; junction bases with no gene match: 8. CDR3 region: CASSYTGTENGYTF. The CDR3 DNA follows: TGTGCCAGCAGCTACACCGGGACAGAAAATGGCTACACCTTC. Looking up the rest from reference TRBV5-5 and TRBJ1-2 gives the full variable domain: DAGVTQSPTHLIKTRGQQVTLRCSPISGHKSVSWYQQVLGQGPQFIFQYYEKEERGRGNFPDRFSARQFPNYSSELNVNALLLGDSALYLCASSYTGTENGYTFGSGTRLTVV.

There are a few counts of this clonotype. The chain is built from TRBV10-2 and TRBJ2-1; a possible D gene is TRBD2 (6 bases). The V gene's germline CDR1 is WSHSY and CDR2 SAAADI. The CDR3 contains 13 residues. With 6 bases removed from V and 8 bases from J, the gap between germline ends came to 14 bases. The CDR3 here is CASRGTGLDEQFF. In nucleotides, the CDR3 is TGCGCCAGCAGGGGGACTGGCTTGGATGAGCAGTTCTTC.

This clonotype was counted only a few times. The genes are TRBV9 and TRBJ2-1; 7 positions match TRBD1. V lost 2 bases and J lost 4; bases outside the gene matches: 6. The CDR3 has 15 residues. The V gene's germline CDR1 is SGDLS and CDR2 YYNGEE. For the CDR3, the DNA is TGTGCCAGCAGCGTCGGACAGGTGGGTTACAATGAGCAGTTCTTC. Translated: CASSVGQVGYNEQFF.

V gene TRBV6-1 combines with J gene TRBJ2-6; weak D call: TRBD2 (5 bases). V was pared by 5 bases and J by 0 bases, with 11 bases between. CDR1 is MNHNS, CDR2 SASEGT, per germline. The CDR3 consists of 16 residues. CDR3 amino acids: CASSSGSNSGANVLTF. In nucleotides, the CDR3 is TGTGCCAGCAGTAGCGGATCCAACTCTGGGGCCAACGTCCTGACTTTC.

This clonotype was seen only a few times. This sequence joins TRBV20-1 and TRBJ1-4; TRBD1 matches at 9 bases. CDR3 length: 15 amino acids. V gave up 0 bases and J gave up 6 bases; unmatched junction bases: 5. The germline gives CDR1 DFQATT, CDR2 SNEGSKA (reference sequence). The CDR3 DNA is TGCAGTGCTAGAGATCTCAGGACAGGGGATGAAAAACTGTTTTTT. Its protein product is CSARDLRTGDEKLFF.

The DNA for the CDR3 is TGTGCCAGCAGTGGGGAGGCCGTGAACACTGAAGCTTTCTTT. This sequence encodes CASSGEAVNTEAFF. The chain carries TRBV12-3 or TRBV12-4 and TRBJ1-1, with no clear D. The V end was cut by 5 bases, the J end by 0 bases, with 10 bases between. CDR3 length: 14 residues.

V and J are TRBV5-1 and TRBJ2-5; no clear D. V was pared by 0 bases and J by 5 bases, with 14 bases between. The germline V gene encodes CDR1 SGHRS and CDR2 YFSETQ. This CDR3 region has 15 residues. The CDR3 DNA is TGCGCCAGCAGCTTGGGAGGCCTTCCCCGGGAGACCCAGTACTTC. Encoded protein: CASSLGGLPRETQYF. The full variable domain, completed using reference TRBV5-1 and TRBJ2-5, is KAGVTQTPRYLIKTRGQQVTLSCSPISGHRSVSWYQQTPGQGLQFLFEYFSETQRNKGNFPGRFSGRQFSNSRSEMNVSTLELGDSALYLCASSLGGLPRETQYFGPGTRLLVL.

V and J are TRBV6-1 and TRBJ2-5; D unclear. The germline V and J ends were trimmed by 0 bases and 1 base, with 12 bases remaining between them. Per the germline V gene, CDR1 is MNHNS and CDR2 is SASEGT. This CDR3 has 16 residues. For the CDR3, the DNA is TGTGCCAGCAGTGAAGCTGGGCTAGACCCCCAAGAGACCCAGTACTTC. The encoded protein is CASSEAGLDPQETQYF.

This clonotype was seen more than once but under ten times. The chain has TRBV11-2 and TRBJ1-3; TRBD1 aligns across 7 bases. The CDR3 is made up of 16 amino acids. The J segment lost 2 bases and the V segment lost 8 bases, leaving 12 bases of the junction unmatched. Germline V lookup: CDR1 SGHAT, CDR2 FQNNGV. CDR3 sequence reads: CASEPRIQGTGNTIYF. CDR3 bases: TGTGCCAGCGAACCGAGGATACAGGGGACTGGAAACACCATATATTTT.